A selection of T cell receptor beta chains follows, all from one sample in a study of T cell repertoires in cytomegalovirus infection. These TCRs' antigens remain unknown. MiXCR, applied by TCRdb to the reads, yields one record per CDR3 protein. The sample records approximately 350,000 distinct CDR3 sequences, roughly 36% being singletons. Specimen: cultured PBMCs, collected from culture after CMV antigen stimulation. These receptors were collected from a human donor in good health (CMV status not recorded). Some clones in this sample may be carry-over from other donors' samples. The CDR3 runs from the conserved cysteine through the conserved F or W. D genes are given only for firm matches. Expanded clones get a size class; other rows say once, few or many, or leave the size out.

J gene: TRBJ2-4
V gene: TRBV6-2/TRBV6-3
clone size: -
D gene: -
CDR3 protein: CASSYGEAKNIQYF
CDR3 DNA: TGTGCCAGCAGTTACGGAGAAGCCAAAAACATTCAGTACTTC

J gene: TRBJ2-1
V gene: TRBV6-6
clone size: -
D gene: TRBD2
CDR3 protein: CASSLWLAVSSYNEQFF
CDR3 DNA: TGTGCCAGTAGCTTATGGCTAGCGGTTAGCTCCTACAATGAGCAGTTCTTC

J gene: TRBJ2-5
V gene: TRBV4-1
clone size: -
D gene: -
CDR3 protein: CASSRAKQETQYF
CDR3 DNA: TGCGCCAGCAGCCGAGCGAAACAAGAGACCCAGTACTTC

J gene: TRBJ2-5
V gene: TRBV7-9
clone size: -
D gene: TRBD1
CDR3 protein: CASSSTTGGRQETQYF
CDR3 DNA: TGTGCCAGCAGCTCAACCACAGGGGGCAGGCAAGAGACCCAGTACTTC

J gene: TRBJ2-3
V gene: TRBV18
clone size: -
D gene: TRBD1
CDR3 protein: CASSPGTALTDTQYF
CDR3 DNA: TGTGCCAGCTCCCCTGGGACAGCCCTCACAGATACGCAGTATTTT

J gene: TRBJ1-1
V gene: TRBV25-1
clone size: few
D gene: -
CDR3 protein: CASSGKGRTEAFF
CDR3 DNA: TGTGCCAGCAGTGGGAAAGGGAGGACTGAAGCTTTCTTT

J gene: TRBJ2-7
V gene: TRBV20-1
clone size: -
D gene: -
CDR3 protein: CSASGTQQYEQYF
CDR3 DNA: TGCAGTGCATCCGGGACACAACAATACGAGCAGTACTTC

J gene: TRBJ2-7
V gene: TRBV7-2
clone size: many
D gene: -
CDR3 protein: CASSLEQVAYEQYF
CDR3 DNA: TGTGCCAGCAGCTTAGAGCAGGTGGCCTACGAGCAGTACTTC

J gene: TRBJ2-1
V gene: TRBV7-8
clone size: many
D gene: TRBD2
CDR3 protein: CASSLAGSGRGEQFF
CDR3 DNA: TGTGCCAGCAGCTTAGCTGGTAGCGGGAGAGGTGAGCAGTTCTTC

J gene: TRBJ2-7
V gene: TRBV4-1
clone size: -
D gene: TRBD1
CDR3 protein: CASNSPGTGTVEQYF
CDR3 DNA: TGCGCCAGCAACTCACCCGGGACAGGGACCGTGGAGCAGTACTTC

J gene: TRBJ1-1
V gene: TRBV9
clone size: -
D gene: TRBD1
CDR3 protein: CASSARQGDTEAFF
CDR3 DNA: TGTGCCAGCAGCGCACGACAGGGAGACACTGAAGCTTTCTTT

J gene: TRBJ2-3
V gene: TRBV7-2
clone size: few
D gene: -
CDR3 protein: CASSFRDSTDTQYF
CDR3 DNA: TGTGCCAGCAGCTTCAGAGATAGCACAGATACGCAGTATTTT

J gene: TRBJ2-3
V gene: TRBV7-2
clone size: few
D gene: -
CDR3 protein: CASSWVRTAPDTQYF
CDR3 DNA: TGTGCCAGCAGCTGGGTAAGGACAGCTCCAGATACGCAGTATTTT

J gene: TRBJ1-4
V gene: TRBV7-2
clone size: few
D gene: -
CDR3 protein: CASSPQGEKLFF
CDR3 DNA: TGTGCCAGCAGCCCCCAGGGAGAAAAACTGTTTTTT

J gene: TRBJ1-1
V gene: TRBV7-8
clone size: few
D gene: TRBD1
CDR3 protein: CASSLSRTGGLLNTEAFF
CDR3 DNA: TGTGCCAGCAGCTTATCAAGGACAGGGGGACTTTTGAACACTGAAGCTTTCTTT

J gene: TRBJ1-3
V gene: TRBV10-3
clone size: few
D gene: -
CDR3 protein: CAISESGTGNTIYF
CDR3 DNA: TGTGCCATCAGTGAGTCCGGGACAGGAAACACCATATATTTT

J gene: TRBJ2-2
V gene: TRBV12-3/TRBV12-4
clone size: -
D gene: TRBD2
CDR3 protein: CASSYSGTRNTGELFF
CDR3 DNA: TGTGCCAGCAGTTATTCCGGGACTAGGAACACCGGGGAGCTGTTTTTT

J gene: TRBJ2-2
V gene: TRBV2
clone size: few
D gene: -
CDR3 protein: CASSENRVGGELFF
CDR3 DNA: TGTGCCAGCAGTGAGAACAGGGTCGGCGGGGAGCTGTTTTTT

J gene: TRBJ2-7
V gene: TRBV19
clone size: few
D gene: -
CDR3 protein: CASSAVPRSEQYF
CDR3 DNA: TGTGCCAGTAGTGCAGTACCCCGGAGCGAGCAGTACTTC

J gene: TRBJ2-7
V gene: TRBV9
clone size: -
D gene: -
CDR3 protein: CASSVEEVIYEQYF
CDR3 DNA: TGTGCCAGCAGCGTAGAGGAAGTGATCTACGAGCAGTACTTC

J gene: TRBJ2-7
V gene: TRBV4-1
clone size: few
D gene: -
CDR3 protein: CASSQDGFRDYEQYF
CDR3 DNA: TGCGCCAGCAGCCAAGATGGGTTCCGCGATTACGAGCAGTACTTC

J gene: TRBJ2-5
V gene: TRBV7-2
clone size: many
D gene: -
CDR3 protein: CASSLAPLETQYF
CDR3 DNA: TGTGCCAGCAGCTTAGCCCCGCTAGAGACCCAGTACTTC

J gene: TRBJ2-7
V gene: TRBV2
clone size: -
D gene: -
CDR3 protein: CASSWTGPGEQYF
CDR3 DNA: TGTGCCAGCAGTTGGACCGGCCCCGGCGAGCAGTACTTC

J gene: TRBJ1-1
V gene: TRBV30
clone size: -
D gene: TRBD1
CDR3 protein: CAWTGGHTEAFF
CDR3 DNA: TGTGCCTGGACAGGGGGTCATACTGAAGCTTTCTTT

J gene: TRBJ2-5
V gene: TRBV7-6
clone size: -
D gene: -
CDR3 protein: CASSLASTPQETQYF
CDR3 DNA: TGTGCCAGCAGCTTAGCCTCTACTCCTCAAGAGACCCAGTACTTC

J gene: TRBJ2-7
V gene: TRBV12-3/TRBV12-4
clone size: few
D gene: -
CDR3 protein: CASSPGFFNEQYF
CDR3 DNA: TGTGCCAGCAGTCCAGGGTTTTTCAACGAGCAGTACTTC

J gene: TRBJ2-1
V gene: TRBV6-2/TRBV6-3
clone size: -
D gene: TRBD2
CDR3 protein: CASSYGQLGGGNNEQFF
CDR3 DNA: TGTGCCAGCAGTTACGGTCAGCTTGGGGGAGGGAATAATGAGCAGTTCTTC

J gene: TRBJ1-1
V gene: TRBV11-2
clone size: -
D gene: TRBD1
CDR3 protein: CASSFTPDRRGEAFF
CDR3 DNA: TGTGCCAGCAGCTTTACGCCGGACAGGCGGGGTGAAGCTTTCTTT

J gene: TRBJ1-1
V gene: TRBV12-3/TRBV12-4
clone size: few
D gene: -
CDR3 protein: CASSRGIDNTEAFF
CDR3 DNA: TGTGCCAGCAGTCGGGGGATAGACAACACTGAAGCTTTCTTT

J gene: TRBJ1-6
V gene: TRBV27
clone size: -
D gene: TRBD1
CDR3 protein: CASSLAGTGGASPLHF
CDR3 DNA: TGTGCCAGCAGTTTAGCCGGGACAGGCGGCGCCTCACCCCTCCACTTT

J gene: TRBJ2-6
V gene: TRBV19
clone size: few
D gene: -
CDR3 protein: CASLPSASGYSGANVLTF
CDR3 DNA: TGTGCCAGTCTACCGAGCGCCTCAGGATACTCTGGGGCCAACGTCCTGACTTTC

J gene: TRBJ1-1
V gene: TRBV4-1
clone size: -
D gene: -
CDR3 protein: CASNPNPAGLENTEAFF
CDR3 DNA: TGCGCCAGCAACCCAAACCCAGCGGGACTGGAGAACACTGAAGCTTTCTTT

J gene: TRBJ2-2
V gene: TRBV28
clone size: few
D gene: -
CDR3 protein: CASSLWDTGELFF
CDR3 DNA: TGTGCCAGCAGTTTATGGGACACCGGGGAGCTGTTTTTT

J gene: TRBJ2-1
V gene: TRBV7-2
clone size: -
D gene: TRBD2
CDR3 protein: CASSLGAGANNEQFF
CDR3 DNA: TGTGCCAGCAGCTTAGGAGCGGGAGCAAACAATGAGCAGTTCTTC

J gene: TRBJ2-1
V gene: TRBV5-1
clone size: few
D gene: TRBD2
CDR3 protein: CASSVMGLAASNEQFF
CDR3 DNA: TGCGCCAGCAGCGTTATGGGACTAGCGGCAAGTAATGAGCAGTTCTTC

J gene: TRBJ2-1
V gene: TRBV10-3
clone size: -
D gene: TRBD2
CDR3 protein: CAISDWWEGQEQFF
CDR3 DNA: TGTGCCATCAGTGATTGGTGGGAGGGGCAGGAGCAGTTCTTC

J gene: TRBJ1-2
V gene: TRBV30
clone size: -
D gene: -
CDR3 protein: CAWSGARNYGYTF
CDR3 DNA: TGTGCCTGGAGTGGCGCCCGTAACTATGGCTACACCTTC

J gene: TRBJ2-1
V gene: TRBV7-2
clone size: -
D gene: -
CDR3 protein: CASSLDGPTYNEQFF
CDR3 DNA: TGTGCCAGCAGCTTAGACGGACCAACCTACAATGAGCAGTTCTTC

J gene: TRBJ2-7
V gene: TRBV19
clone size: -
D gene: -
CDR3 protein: CASSPDPGGSYEQYF
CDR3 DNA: TGTGCCAGTAGTCCCGACCCCGGCGGTTCCTACGAGCAGTACTTC

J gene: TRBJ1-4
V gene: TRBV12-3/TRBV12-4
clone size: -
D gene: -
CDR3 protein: CASTPGVLNEKLFF
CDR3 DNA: TGTGCCAGCACCCCAGGGGTCCTAAACGAAAAACTGTTTTTT

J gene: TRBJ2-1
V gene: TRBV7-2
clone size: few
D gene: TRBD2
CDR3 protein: CASSRPAGGAGEQFF
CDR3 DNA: TGTGCCAGCAGCCGCCCCGCGGGAGGAGCCGGTGAGCAGTTCTTC

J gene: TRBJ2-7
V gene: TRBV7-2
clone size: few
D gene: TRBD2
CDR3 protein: CATRPGGPVQNEQYF
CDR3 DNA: TGTGCCACCAGGCCGGGAGGGCCGGTCCAAAACGAGCAGTACTTC

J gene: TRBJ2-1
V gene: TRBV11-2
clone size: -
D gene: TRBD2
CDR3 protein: CASSLAQREGRVEQFF
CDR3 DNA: TGTGCCAGCAGCTTAGCTCAGCGGGAGGGCCGGGTTGAGCAGTTCTTC

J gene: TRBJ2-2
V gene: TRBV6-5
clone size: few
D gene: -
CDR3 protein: CASSYSERRNTGELFF
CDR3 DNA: TGTGCCAGCAGTTACTCGGAGCGGAGGAACACCGGGGAGCTGTTTTTT

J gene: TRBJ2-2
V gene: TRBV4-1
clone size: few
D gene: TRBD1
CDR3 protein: CASSQVQGAWNTGELFF
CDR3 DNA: TGCGCCAGCAGCCAAGTTCAGGGGGCTTGGAACACCGGGGAGCTGTTTTTT

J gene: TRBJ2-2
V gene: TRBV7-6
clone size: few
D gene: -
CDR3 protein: CASSLDIIGTGELFF
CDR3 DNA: TGTGCCAGCAGCTTAGACATAATCGGCACCGGGGAGCTGTTTTTT

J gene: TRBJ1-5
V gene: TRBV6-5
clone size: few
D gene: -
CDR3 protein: CASRPQGRNQPQHF
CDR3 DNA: TGTGCCAGCAGGCCCCAGGGTAGAAATCAGCCCCAGCATTTT

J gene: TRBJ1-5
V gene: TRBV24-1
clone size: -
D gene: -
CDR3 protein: CATSATGTNQPQHF
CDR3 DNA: TGTGCCACCAGTGCCACGGGGACTAATCAGCCCCAGCATTTT

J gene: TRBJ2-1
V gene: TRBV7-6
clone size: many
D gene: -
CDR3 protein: CASSLGSSAHNEQFF
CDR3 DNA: TGTGCCAGCAGCTTAGGCTCTTCAGCTCACAATGAGCAGTTCTTC

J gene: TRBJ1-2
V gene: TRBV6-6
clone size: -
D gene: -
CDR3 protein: CASRLRIEGYTF
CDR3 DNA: TGTGCCAGCAGGCTAAGAATAGAGGGCTACACCTTC

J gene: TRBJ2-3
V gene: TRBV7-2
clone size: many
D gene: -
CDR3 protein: CASSLEGGRSTDTQYF
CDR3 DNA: TGTGCCAGCAGCTTAGAAGGGGGAAGGAGCACAGATACGCAGTATTTT

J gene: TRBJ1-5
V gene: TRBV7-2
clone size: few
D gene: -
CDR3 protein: CASSLFLSGNQPQHF
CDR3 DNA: TGTGCCAGCAGCTTATTTTTATCAGGGAATCAGCCCCAGCATTTT

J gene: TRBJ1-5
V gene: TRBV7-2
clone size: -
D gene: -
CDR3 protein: CASSPQGRSNQPQHF
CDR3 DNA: TGTGCCAGCAGCCCACAGGGACGGAGCAATCAGCCCCAGCATTTT

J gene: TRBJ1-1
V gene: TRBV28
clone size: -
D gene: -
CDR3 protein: CASSQNRDTEAFF
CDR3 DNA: TGTGCCAGCAGTCAGAACAGGGACACTGAAGCTTTCTTT

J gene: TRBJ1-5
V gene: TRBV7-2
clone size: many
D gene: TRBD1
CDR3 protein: CASSLGTGYQPQHF
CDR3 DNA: TGTGCCAGCAGCTTAGGGACAGGGTACCAGCCCCAGCATTTT

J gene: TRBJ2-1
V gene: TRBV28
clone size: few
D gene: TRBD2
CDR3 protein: CASSYLSGDYNEQFF
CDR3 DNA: TGTGCCAGCAGTTATCTTAGCGGGGACTACAATGAGCAGTTCTTC

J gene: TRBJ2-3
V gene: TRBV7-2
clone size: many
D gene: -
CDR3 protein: CASSLATRTTDTQYF
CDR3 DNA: TGTGCCAGCAGCTTAGCAACGCGGACCACAGATACGCAGTATTTT

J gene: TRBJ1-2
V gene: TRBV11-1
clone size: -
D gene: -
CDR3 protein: CASSTPGMYGYTF
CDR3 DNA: TGTGCCAGCAGTACTCCTGGGATGTATGGCTACACCTTC

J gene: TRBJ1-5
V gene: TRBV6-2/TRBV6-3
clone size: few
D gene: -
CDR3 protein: CASTPWGDQPQHF
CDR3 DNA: TGTGCCAGCACTCCCTGGGGGGATCAGCCCCAGCATTTT

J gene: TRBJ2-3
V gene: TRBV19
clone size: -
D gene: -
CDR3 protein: CAVARDFSTDTQYF
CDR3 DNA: TGTGCCGTCGCCCGGGACTTCAGCACAGATACGCAGTATTTT